Presented here are 2 T cell receptor beta chains from one specimen sequenced in a study of control samples from healthy donors and cancer patients. Assay used: immunoSEQ multiplex PCR; TCRdb lists only in-frame clones, some missing. Of under 75,000 clones in the sample, approximately 85% were seen once. The sample was blood. These TCRs come from a man between 35 and 55 years old in good health.

This chain uses TRBV18 with TRBJ1-4; D may be TRBD1 (5 bases). CDR1 is KGHSH, CDR2 LQKENI, per germline. The CDR3 consists of 14 residues. Trimming removed 3 bases at V and 6 bases at J, with 11 bases between. CDR3 sequence (DNA): TGTGCCAGCTCACCGGGGCGAGGGGATGAAAAACTGTTTTTT. This sequence encodes CASSPGRGDEKLFF.

V is TRBV7-8 and J is TRBJ2-7; D remains unclear. CDR1 and CDR2 (germline): SGHVS, FQNEAQ. The CDR3 extends over 12 amino acids. The germline V and J ends were trimmed by 2 bases and 4 bases, with 6 bases remaining between them. In DNA, the CDR3 is TGTGCCAGCAGCTTACTCCCTTACGAGCAGTACTTC. The encoded protein is CASSLLPYEQYF.